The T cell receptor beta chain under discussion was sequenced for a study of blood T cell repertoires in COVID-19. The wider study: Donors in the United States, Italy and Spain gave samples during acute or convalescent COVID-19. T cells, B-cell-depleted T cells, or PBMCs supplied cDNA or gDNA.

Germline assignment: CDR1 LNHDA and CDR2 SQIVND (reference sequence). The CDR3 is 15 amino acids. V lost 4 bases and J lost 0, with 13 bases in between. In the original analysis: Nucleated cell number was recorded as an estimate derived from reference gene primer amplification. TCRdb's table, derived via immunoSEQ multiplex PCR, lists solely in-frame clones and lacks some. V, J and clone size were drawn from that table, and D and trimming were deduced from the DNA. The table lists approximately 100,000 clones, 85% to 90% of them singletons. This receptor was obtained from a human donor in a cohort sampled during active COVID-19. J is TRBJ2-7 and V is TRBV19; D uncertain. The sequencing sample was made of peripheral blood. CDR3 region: CASSTALLSSYEQYF. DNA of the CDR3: TGTGCCAGTAGTACCGCCTTATTGAGCTCCTACGAGCAGTACTTC. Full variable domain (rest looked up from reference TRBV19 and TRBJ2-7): DGGITQSPKYLFRKEGQNVTLSCEQNLNHDAMYWYRQDPGQGLRLIYYSQIVNDFQKGDIAEGYSVSREKKESFPLTVTSAQKNPTAFYLCASSTALLSSYEQYFGPGTRLTVT.